Presented here are 5 T cell receptor beta chains from one specimen sequenced in a study of a mutant IDH1 vaccine in newly diagnosed glioma. Measured with immunoSEQ multiplex PCR; TCRdb has only the in-frame clones, and not every one. The sample includes about 60,000 clones, about 84% of them seen just once. Indicated time point: week 11, during vaccination. In the vaccine, a single dose held 300 ug of the mutant IDH1 20-mer peptide, along with topical imiquimod. No antigen has been assigned to these receptors. The sample here was PBMCs, taken from a glioma patient whose treatment included an IDH1 peptide vaccine. These receptors originate from a man aged 25 to 40 with glioma.

The chain couples TRBV9 to TRBJ2-5; D is ambiguous. Germline CDR1 and CDR2: SGDLS and YYNGEE. The CDR3 has 13 residues. The V gene lost 0 bases and the J gene lost 3 bases, with 6 bases spanning the gap. CDR3 sequence (DNA): TGTGCCAGCAGCGTAGGCGGCAAAGAGACCCAGTACTTC. It translates to CASSVGGKETQYF.

The chain has TRBV7-2 and TRBJ1-2; D uncertain. Germline assignment: CDR1 SGHTA and CDR2 FQGNSA. Trimming removed 5 bases at V and 1 base at J, with 11 bases between. The CDR3 sequence is 14 residues long. This CDR3 is CASSQRTVNYGYTF. CDR3 sequence (DNA): TGTGCCAGCAGCCAACGGACCGTTAACTATGGCTACACCTTC. The full variable domain, completed using reference TRBV7-2 and TRBJ1-2, is GAGVSQSPSNKVTEKGKDVELRCDPISGHTALYWYRQSLGQGLEFLIYFQGNSAPDKSGLPSDRFSAERTGGSVSTLTIQRTQQEDSAVYLCASSQRTVNYGYTFGSGTRLTVV.

This clone has just a few counts. The chain joins TRBV2 to TRBJ1-1; D might be TRBD1 (5 bases). CDR3 length equals 13 residues. V was shortened by 3 bases and J by 5 bases, with 10 bases between the two germline ends. The V gene's germline CDR1 is SNHLY and CDR2 FYNNEI. CDR3 loop: CASSENRRTEAFF. The CDR3 nucleotides are TGTGCCAGCAGTGAGAACAGGAGGACTGAAGCTTTCTTT.

This chain joins TRBV4-2 and TRBJ1-4; TRBD1 is a possible D gene (6 bases). CDR1 LGHNA and CDR2 YNFKEQ come from the germline V gene. CDR3 length equals 16 residues. Trimming shortened V by 0 bases and J by 2 bases, and 10 bases separated the two germline ends. CDR3 protein: CASSQEGGPTNEKLFF. DNA for the CDR3: TGTGCCAGCAGCCAAGAAGGGGGGCCGACTAATGAAAAACTGTTTTTT.

V usage is TRBV28 and J usage is TRBJ1-5, with D unresolved. V lost 6 bases, J lost 5 bases, and 5 bases lay in between. The CDR3 length is 11 residues. Germline V CDR1 and CDR2: MDHEN, SYDVKM. This chain's CDR3 is CASSSDQPQHF. CDR3 bases: TGTGCCAGCAGCTCCGATCAGCCCCAGCATTTT.